This T cell receptor beta chain was obtained from a study of T-cell memory formation after mild COVID-19. Broader study findings: The main location of contracting CD4+ clones was CM and EM, and that of contracting CD8+ clones was EMRA.

J was trimmed by 0 bases and V by 4 bases; bases with no gene match: 16. CDR1 and CDR2 from the germline V gene are SEHNR and FQNEAQ (reference sequence). The CDR3 is made up of 22 amino acids. Note on this clonotype: The antigen remains undetermined.

TCRdb ran MiXCR on the 5' RACE reads and lists one entry per CDR3 protein. The table lists around 320,000 distinct CDR3 sequences, around an eighth of them singletons. The sequencing sample was made of PBMCs or a T cell subset sorted from them (not recorded which). The source is a man aged 18 to 29 who had mild COVID-19 (a few samples of this study predate the infection). Cell type and time point are not known. The genes are TRBV7-9 and TRBJ1-6; TRBD1 matches 12 bases. The CDR3 reads CASSSRRDGTGGGSSYNSPLHF. DNA for the CDR3: TGTGCCAGCAGCTCACGACGCGACGGGACAGGGGGCGGGAGCTCCTATAATTCACCCCTCCACTTT.